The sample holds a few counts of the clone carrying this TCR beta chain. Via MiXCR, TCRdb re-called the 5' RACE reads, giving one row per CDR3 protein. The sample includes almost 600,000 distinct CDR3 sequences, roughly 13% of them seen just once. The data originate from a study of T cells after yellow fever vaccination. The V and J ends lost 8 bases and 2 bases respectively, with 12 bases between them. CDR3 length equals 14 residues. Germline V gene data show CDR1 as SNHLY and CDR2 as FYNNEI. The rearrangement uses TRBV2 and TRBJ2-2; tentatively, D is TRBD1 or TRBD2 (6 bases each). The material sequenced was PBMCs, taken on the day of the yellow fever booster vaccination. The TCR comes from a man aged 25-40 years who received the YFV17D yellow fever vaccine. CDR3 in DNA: TGTGCCAGCCTGGGGGGCTACAACACCGGGGAGCTGTTTTTT. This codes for CASLGGYNTGELFF.